The 29 T cell receptor beta chains below were found in one sample sequenced in a study of cytomegalovirus exposure and HLA in healthy donors. Primers for the PCR totalled 60 Vbeta and 13 Jbeta. Assay used: immunoSEQ multiplex PCR; TCRdb lists only in-frame clones, some missing. The sample has roughly 170,000 clones, over 60% seen once. The material sequenced was PBMCs. These receptors all stem from a woman in her 30s in good health and CMV-seronegative.

The V call is TRBV6-1, the J call TRBJ1-1, with D possibly TRBD1 on 5 matching bases. The V and J ends lost 6 bases and 12 bases respectively, with 14 bases between them. The CDR3 runs 11 residues. Germline assignment: CDR1 MNHNS and CDR2 SASEGT. In nucleotides, the CDR3 is TGTGCCAGCAGGCCAGACGGGGGATCTTTCTTT. Protein: CASRPDGGSFF.

V usage is TRBV2 and J usage is TRBJ1-1; D call uncertain. This CDR3 region has 12 residues. Germline lookup yields CDR1 SNHLY and CDR2 FYNNEI. The CDR3 loop reads CSCWTGNTEAFF. In DNA form, the CDR3 reads TGTTCCTGTTGGACTGGGAACACTGAAGCTTTCTTT.

This chain links TRBV7-9 with TRBJ2-3, with a weak D call TRBD2 (6 bases). Trimming removed 5 bases from V and 5 bases from J, with 17 bases in between. The CDR3 is 15 residues long. The V gene's germline CDR1 is SEHNR and CDR2 FQNEAQ (reference sequence). The CDR3 DNA reads TGTGCCAGCAGCCTTCGCTCTCCGGGAGTAGATACGCAGTATTTT. It codes for CASSLRSPGVDTQYF.

The gene calls are TRBV28 and TRBJ2-1; D is unclear. Per the germline V gene, CDR1 is MDHEN and CDR2 is SYDVKM. This CDR3 has 12 residues. The V and J ends lost 4 bases and 7 bases respectively, with 8 bases between them. In DNA form, the CDR3 reads TGTGCCAGCAGTTCCGGGTCAAATGAGCAGTTCTTC. Translation gives CASSSGSNEQFF.

The chain is built from TRBV30 and TRBJ1-2; D possibly corresponds to TRBD1 (5 bases). Trimming took 2 bases from V and 6 from J, leaving 16 bases between them. Germline V gene lookup returns CDR1 GTSNPN and CDR2 SVGIG (reference sequence). The CDR3 sequence is 14 residues long. The CDR3 DNA reads as TGTGCCTGGAGTCGGACACGCCGAGAGGATGGCTACACCTTC. Protein: CAWSRTRREDGYTF.

The CDR3 sequence is CASSASGKLDTQYF. The CDR3 DNA reads TGTGCCAGCAGCGCAAGCGGGAAGTTAGATACGCAGTATTTT. The chain joins TRBV9 to TRBJ2-3, with TRBD2 matching 7 bases. The V and J ends lost 3 bases and 5 bases, in that order; junction bases with no gene match: 6. The CDR3 runs to 14 residues. Germline V gene lookup returns CDR1 SGDLS and CDR2 YYNGEE.

V usage is TRBV7-6 and J usage is TRBJ1-3; D not certain. V lost 0 bases and J lost 2, with 11 bases in between. The CDR3 has 16 amino acids. Germline V gives CDR1 SGHVS, CDR2 FNYEAQ. This CDR3 is CASSLAYSRAGNTIYF. CDR3 nucleotide sequence: TGTGCCAGCAGCTTAGCTTACTCCCGGGCTGGAAACACCATATATTTT.

This chain uses TRBV6-5 with TRBJ2-7; maybe TRBD1 (5 bases). Per germline, CDR1 MNHEY and CDR2 SVGAGI. This CDR3 region has 14 residues. The germline V and J ends were trimmed by 0 bases and 7 bases, with 13 bases remaining between them. The CDR3 DNA sequence: TGTGCCAGCAGTTACTCGACAGACGGTCGAGAGCAGTACTTC. As protein: CASSYSTDGREQYF.

The J gene is TRBJ1-2, the V gene TRBV4-3, with 11 nucleotides matching TRBD1. The CDR3 is 17 residues long. Germline V lookup: CDR1 LGHNA, CDR2 YSLEER. The J segment lost 3 bases and the V segment lost 5 bases, leaving 11 bases of the junction unmatched. DNA for the CDR3: TGCGCCAGCAGCTTTCGATCCCCGGGACAGGGGGACTATGGCTACACCTTC. Translated: CASSFRSPGQGDYGYTF.

This chain connects TRBV12-5 to TRBJ1-5; TRBD1 is a possible D gene (5 bases). The CDR3 is made up of 14 amino acids. The germline V and J ends were trimmed by 3 bases and 4 bases, with 10 bases remaining between them. Germline V CDR1 and CDR2: LGHNT, FRNRAP. The chain's CDR3 is CASGFGGGNQPQHF. DNA of the CDR3: TGTGCTAGTGGTTTTGGGGGGGGGAATCAGCCCCAGCATTTT.

The chain couples TRBV7-8 to TRBJ1-3; D gene uncertain. With 4 bases removed from V and 0 bases from J, the gap between germline ends came to 4 bases. CDR3 size: 13 residues. CDR1 is SGHVS, CDR2 FQNEAQ, per germline. The CDR3 loop is CASSSVSGNTIYF. The CDR3 bases are TGTGCCAGCAGCTCGGTCTCTGGAAACACCATATATTTT.

The chain joins TRBV20-1 to TRBJ2-1; tentatively, D is TRBD1 (5 bases). The CDR3 is 11 residues long. Trimming removed 3 bases from V and 10 bases from J, with 10 bases in between. CDR1 is DFQATT, CDR2 SNEGSKA, per germline (reference sequence). The CDR3 here is CSASQGTEQFF. The CDR3 DNA reads TGCAGTGCTAGTCAGGGAACGGAGCAGTTCTTC.

The CDR3 region is CASSSLLAYGSYEQYF. The CDR3 region has the DNA TGTGCCAGCAGCTCTCTACTAGCGTACGGCTCCTACGAGCAGTACTTC. V gene TRBV28 combines with J gene TRBJ2-7; 7 nucleotides align to TRBD2. Looked up from germline, CDR1 is MDHEN and CDR2 is SYDVKM. V was pared by 6 bases and J by 0 bases, with 11 bases of the junction left unmatched. CDR3 length equals 16 residues.

The chain is built from TRBV5-1 and TRBJ1-1; D might be TRBD1 (5 bases). The V end was cut by 2 bases, the J end by 3 bases, with 11 bases between. Looked up from germline, CDR1 is SGHRS and CDR2 is YFSETQ. This CDR3 has 14 residues. CDR3 in DNA: TGCGCCAGCAGCTTTGCGGGGGATTACACTGAAGCTTTCTTT. The encoded protein is CASSFAGDYTEAFF.

The V gene is TRBV5-6, the J gene TRBJ1-2; 12 bases match TRBD1. The CDR3 consists of 18 residues. Germline loops: CDR1 SGHDT, CDR2 YYEEEE. Trimming removed 4 bases from V and 1 base from J; junction bases left unmatched: 11. The CDR3 DNA is TGTGCCAGCAGCCCATACCGGGACAGGGGGCCCCTTAACTATGGCTACACCTTC. Its protein product is CASSPYRDRGPLNYGYTF.

This clone was detected a few times. For the CDR3, the DNA is TGTGCCAGCAGTTCTTACAGGGGAACGGACAATGAGCAGTTCTTC. Translating gives CASSSYRGTDNEQFF. The chain links TRBV7-2 to TRBJ2-1; 7 nucleotides agree with TRBD1. CDR1 SGHTA and CDR2 FQGNSA come from the germline V gene. There are 15 residues in the CDR3. The trim removed 6 bases at V and 5 bases at J, leaving 10 bases unmatched.

This clone turned up a few times. V usage is TRBV12-5 and J usage is TRBJ1-1; D gene unclear. This CDR3 has 15 residues. V was trimmed by 6 bases and J by 0 bases, leaving 14 bases between them. CDR1 and CDR2 from the germline V gene are LGHNT and FRNRAP. The CDR3 protein is CASGPTLGMNTEAFF. The CDR3 DNA follows: TGTGCTAGTGGACCCACCTTGGGCATGAACACTGAAGCTTTCTTT.

V is TRBV6-5 and J is TRBJ1-2; a possible D gene is TRBD1 (6 bases). Per the germline V gene, CDR1 is MNHEY and CDR2 is SVGAGI. Trimming took off 6 bases at V and 4 bases at J, with 12 bases between the two ends. The CDR3 covers 13 residues. The CDR3 nucleotides read TGTGCCAGCAGAGGACAGCCACTCTATGGCTACACCTTC. It yields the protein CASRGQPLYGYTF.

This clone has only a few counts. CDR3 in amino acids: CASSYGRSTEAFF. The CDR3 nucleotides are TGTGCCAGCAGTTACGGAAGGAGCACTGAAGCTTTCTTT. The V gene is TRBV27, the J gene TRBJ1-1; D gene uncertain. The germline V and J ends were trimmed by 4 bases and 4 bases, with 10 bases remaining between them. Germline CDR1 MNHEY, CDR2 SMNVEV (reference sequence). This CDR3 is built from 13 residues.

The chain carries TRBV5-6 and TRBJ1-5; D unclear. This CDR3 has 17 residues. The germline CDR1 and CDR2 sequences are SGHDT and YYEEEE. V was clipped by 3 bases and J by 5 bases, with 21 bases between them. The CDR3 nucleotides read TGTGCCAGCAGCTCGCCACCGGTCCCGCCGGGTGATCAGCCCCAGCATTTT. Protein sequence: CASSSPPVPPGDQPQHF. Drawing the rest from reference TRBV5-6 and TRBJ1-5, the complete variable domain is DAGVTQSPTHLIKTRGQQVTLRCSPKSGHDTVSWYQQALGQGPQFIFQYYEEEERQRGNFPDRFSGHQFPNYSSELNVNALLLGDSALYLCASSSPPVPPGDQPQHFGDGTRLSIL.

The V call is TRBV5-1, the J call TRBJ2-7; a weak D match, TRBD1 (6 bases). The V end lost 3 bases, the J end lost 1 base, and 17 bases lay between the germline ends. The CDR3 runs to 16 residues. The germline V gene encodes CDR1 SGHRS and CDR2 YFSETQ. In DNA, the CDR3 is TGCGCCAGCAGCTCAATTTCCGGGACACCATCCTACGAGCAGTACTTC. This gives the protein CASSSISGTPSYEQYF.

This chain links TRBV4-2 with TRBJ2-1, with unresolved D. Germline V gene sequence: CDR1 LGHNA, CDR2 YNFKEQ. V lost 5 bases, J lost 5 bases, and 4 bases lay in between. The CDR3 totals 11 residues. Written as DNA, the CDR3 is TGTGCCAGCAGCTTTAACAATGAGCAGTTCTTC. It yields the protein CASSFNNEQFF.

In its sample, this clone was seen once. This chain uses TRBV7-2 with TRBJ2-3; 7 bases are shared with TRBD1. The CDR3 loop spans 15 amino acids. Germline V gives CDR1 SGHTA, CDR2 FQGNSA. Trimming removed 5 bases from V and 4 bases from J; junction bases left unmatched: 9. The CDR3 is CASSLTRGRSDTQYF. CDR3 sequence (DNA): TGTGCCAGCAGCCTAACGAGGGGGCGCTCAGATACGCAGTATTTT.

The chain joins TRBV5-4 to TRBJ2-5; D call uncertain. V lost 1 base and J 5 bases, leaving 15 bases between the germline ends. The CDR3 spans 15 residues. Germline CDR1 and CDR2: SGHNT and YYREEE (reference sequence). DNA for the CDR3: TGTGCCAGCAGCTTGAGAGGCGTAGGTACGGAGACCCAGTACTTC. Amino acids: CASSLRGVGTETQYF.

The chain uses TRBV5-1 and TRBJ2-5; TRBD1 matches at 9 bases. Germline V gives CDR1 SGHRS, CDR2 YFSETQ. The V segment lost 2 bases and the J segment 4 bases; nucleotides outside the gene matches: 6. The CDR3 consists of 15 residues. As DNA, the CDR3 is TGCGCCAGCAGCTTCATACAGGGGGCATCAGAGACCCAGTACTTC. Amino acids: CASSFIQGASETQYF.

The chain uses TRBV19 and TRBJ1-5; 7 bases are a match to TRBD1. Germline CDR1 LNHDA, CDR2 SQIVND (reference sequence). CDR3 size: 14 residues. V shed 6 bases, J shed 6 bases, and the junction held 8 bases outside the gene matches. The CDR3 is CASRWQGGGQPQHF. The CDR3 DNA follows: TGTGCCAGTAGGTGGCAGGGGGGTGGTCAGCCCCAGCATTTT.

The rearrangement uses TRBV7-3 and TRBJ2-1, with a tentative D call TRBD2 (5 bases). Germline CDR1 SGHTA, CDR2 FQGTGA. The CDR3 consists of 16 residues. Between the trimmed V and J ends, which lost 5 bases and 0 bases, there was a span of 14 bases. The CDR3 DNA reads as TGTGCCAGCAGCCCCCGGCTGGGGAGCTCCTACAATGAGCAGTTCTTC. This gives the protein CASSPRLGSSYNEQFF.

The chain recombines TRBV5-1 with TRBJ2-3; TRBD1 matches at 7 bases. Germline-derived CDR1 and CDR2 are SGHRS and YFSETQ. V lost 0 bases to trimming and J lost 4 bases; unmatched junction nucleotides: 8. This CDR3 comprises 16 residues. In DNA form, the CDR3 reads TGCGCCAGCAGCTTGGGGCGACAGGGACATTCAGATACGCAGTATTTT. Residues: CASSLGRQGHSDTQYF.

This chain joins TRBV15 and TRBJ2-7; D is possibly TRBD1 (5 bases). The germline V gene encodes CDR1 LNHNV and CDR2 YYDKDF (reference sequence). The germline V and J ends were trimmed by 5 bases and 5 bases, with 13 bases remaining between them. This CDR3 spans 13 amino acids. This chain's CDR3 is CATSGDSPDEQYF. In DNA, the CDR3 is TGTGCCACCAGCGGCGACAGCCCCGACGAGCAGTACTTC.